Following are 22 T cell receptor beta chains from one sample sequenced in a study of graft-versus-host responses after intestinal transplantation. Sequenced by immunoSEQ multiplex PCR; TCRdb stores in-frame clones only, minus some. The repertoire includes tens of thousands of clones, 91% of them detected once, and approximately 0.1% sits in the top ten. Antigens for these TCRs are unknown. Sequenced material: unstimulated CD4+ T cells sorted from spleen or lymph node cells, taken before intestinal transplant. The receptors derive from a human donor who received an intestinal transplant.

J is TRBJ2-1 and V is TRBV10-3, with D perhaps TRBD2 (5 bases). Between the trimmed V and J ends, which lost 10 bases and 8 bases, there was a span of 21 bases. The CDR3 spans 14 residues. CDR1 and CDR2 from the germline V gene are ENHRY and SYGVKD. DNA of the CDR3: TGTGCCAGCCAACCCACCCGGACCGGGGATGAGCAGTTCTTC. The encoded protein is CASQPTRTGDEQFF.

This chain connects TRBV6-5 to TRBJ1-2, with D maybe TRBD1 (6 bases). Germline CDR1 MNHEY, CDR2 SVGAGI. This CDR3 spans 14 amino acids. V shed 5 bases and J shed 8 bases, with 18 bases lying between them. The chain's CDR3 is CASSPSGGAGGYTF. CDR3 in DNA: TGTGCCAGCAGTCCCTCGGGGGGCGCGGGGGGCTACACCTTC.

The CDR3 DNA is TGTGCCAGCAGCTTAAGGACAGGGAACACCGGGGAGCTGTTTTTT. Its protein product is CASSLRTGNTGELFF. V and J are TRBV7-8 and TRBJ2-2; 7 bases align to TRBD1. After removal of 2 bases from V and 1 base from J, the junction contained 1 base not matched to a gene. CDR1 is SGHVS and CDR2 is FQNEAQ in the germline V gene. This CDR3 spans 15 amino acids.

The rearrangement joins TRBV5-1 to TRBJ1-1; no clear D gene. The V end was cut by 1 base, the J end by 5 bases, with 15 bases between. The CDR3 consists of 15 residues. Germline CDR1 is SGHRS and CDR2 is YFSETQ. CDR3 residues: CASSLLTGRETEAFF. The CDR3 region has the DNA TGCGCCAGCAGCTTGCTGACCGGGAGAGAGACTGAAGCTTTCTTT.

The genes are TRBV6-5 and TRBJ2-7, with D tentatively TRBD1 (6 bases). Between the trimmed V and J ends, which lost 2 bases and 5 bases, there was a span of 13 bases. This CDR3 has 14 residues. CDR1 MNHEY and CDR2 SVGAGI come from the germline V gene. CDR3 nucleotides: TGTGCCAGCAGTTACGACAGGAATCGGGACGAGCAGTACTTC. Its translation: CASSYDRNRDEQYF.

The V gene is TRBV27, the J gene TRBJ1-2; possible D gene TRBD1, 5 bases. This CDR3 spans 17 amino acids. Germline assignment: CDR1 MNHEY and CDR2 SMNVEV (reference sequence). V was clipped by 0 bases and J by 4 bases, with 18 bases between them. CDR3: CASSLSKGLPGAYGYTF. CDR3 nucleotide sequence: TGTGCCAGCAGTTTATCGAAGGGACTCCCTGGGGCCTATGGCTACACCTTC.

The rearrangement joins TRBV19 to TRBJ2-7; TRBD1 agrees at 11 bases. Germline V gives CDR1 LNHDA, CDR2 SQIVND (reference sequence). The CDR3 runs 16 residues. Trimming at V came to 5 bases and at J to 5 bases, leaving 11 bases not matched to a gene. The CDR3 loop reads CASSVRSGQGGHEQYF. In nucleotides, the CDR3 is TGTGCCAGTAGTGTGAGATCGGGACAGGGGGGCCACGAGCAGTACTTC.

This clone showed up just once. This chain uses TRBV7-9 with TRBJ2-3; TRBD2 matches 10 bases. Germline loops: CDR1 SEHNR, CDR2 FQNEAQ (reference sequence). The CDR3 runs 16 residues. Trimming cost V 1 base and J 4 bases; bases outside gene matches: 5. The CDR3 nucleotides are TGTGCCAGCAGCTTAGTAGCGGGGGGAAGATCAGATACGCAGTATTTT. Its translation is CASSLVAGGRSDTQYF.

This clone has only one observation. Written as DNA, the CDR3 is TGTGCCAGCAGCTTAGTCTCCGGGACAGGGTCCGAGCAGTACTTC. It translates to CASSLVSGTGSEQYF. The genes are TRBV7-6 and TRBJ2-7; 9 bases agree with TRBD1. Trimming at V came to 1 base and at J to 6 bases, leaving 7 bases not matched to a gene. CDR3 length: 15 amino acids. Germline V gene data show CDR1 as SGHVS and CDR2 as FNYEAQ. The full variable domain, its missing parts supplied by reference TRBV7-6 and TRBJ2-7, is GAGVSQSPRYKVTKRGQDVALRCDPISGHVSLYWYRQALGQGPEFLTYFNYEAQQDKSGLPNDRFSAERPEGSISTLTIQRTEQRDSAMYRCASSLVSGTGSEQYFGPGTRLTVT.

The chain recombines TRBV10-3 with TRBJ1-1; no reliable D call. Deletions cut 3 bases from V and 0 bases from J, with 5 bases between. CDR1 and CDR2 (germline): ENHRY, SYGVKD. The CDR3 length is 13 residues. CDR3 residues: CAISDRLNTEAFF. The CDR3 nucleotides are TGTGCCATCAGTGACAGGTTGAACACTGAAGCTTTCTTT.

This clone appeared a single time. The CDR3: CSGSSGAETGELFF. The DNA of the CDR3 is TGCAGCGGGTCCTCTGGGGCCGAAACCGGGGAGCTGTTTTTT. V is TRBV29-1 and J is TRBJ2-2, with D possibly matching TRBD1 (5 bases). The V end lost 7 bases, the J end lost 5 bases, and 17 bases lay between the germline ends. The CDR3 totals 14 residues. Germline V lookup: CDR1 SQVTM, CDR2 ANQGSEA.

V and J are TRBV4-1 and TRBJ2-7, with no clear D. V was pared by 0 bases and J by 2 bases, with 8 bases between. CDR1 and CDR2 (germline): MGHRA, YSYEKL. The CDR3 covers 14 residues. CDR3 nucleotides: TGCGCCAGCAGCCAAGACAGCGCAGCCTACGAGCAGTACTTC. It encodes CASSQDSAAYEQYF.

This clone was seen a handful of times. This chain joins TRBV19 and TRBJ1-5; D may be TRBD1 (5 bases). This CDR3 is 16 amino acids long. The ends were cut back, 4 bases at V and 2 bases at J, with 15 bases in the middle. The germline gives CDR1 LNHDA, CDR2 SQIVND (reference sequence). CDR3 sequence: CASSTLRGGGNQPQHF. Here the CDR3 DNA reads TGTGCCAGTAGTACCCTAAGGGGCGGGGGCAATCAGCCCCAGCATTTT.

V gene TRBV19 combines with J gene TRBJ1-2, with TRBD1 identical over 8 bases. CDR1 and CDR2 (germline): LNHDA, SQIVND (reference sequence). This CDR3 comprises 16 residues. The V and J ends lost 4 bases and 8 bases, in that order; junction bases with no gene match: 15. This CDR3 reads CASSTLFPQTGVGYTF. Written as DNA, the CDR3 is TGTGCCAGTAGTACTTTATTTCCACAGACAGGGGTCGGCTACACCTTC. The full variable domain, in which reference TRBV19 and TRBJ1-2 provide the parts outside the CDR3, is DGGITQSPKYLFRKEGQNVTLSCEQNLNHDAMYWYRQDPGQGLRLIYYSQIVNDFQKGDIAEGYSVSREKKESFPLTVTSAQKNPTAFYLCASSTLFPQTGVGYTFGSGTRLTVV.

The rearrangement links TRBV4-3 to TRBJ2-2; 12 bases align to TRBD1. V shed 1 base and J 6 bases; nucleotides not matched to a gene: 9. CDR1 and CDR2 from the germline V gene are LGHNA and YSLEER. The CDR3 is 18 amino acids. Written as DNA, the CDR3 is TGCGCCAGCAGCCAAGCCGCTAGGGGACAGGGGGCGTCCGGGGAGCTGTTTTTT. Amino acids: CASSQAARGQGASGELFF.

The V and J genes are TRBV6-5 and TRBJ1-6; 7 positions agree with TRBD1. Germline loops: CDR1 MNHEY, CDR2 SVGAGI. The V segment lost 5 bases and the J segment 10 bases; nucleotides outside the gene matches: 11. The CDR3 extends over 15 amino acids. The CDR3 DNA is TGTGCCAGCAGTCCACTTACAGGGGATCGATCACCCCTCCACTTT. Translating gives CASSPLTGDRSPLHF.

This clone was found once. The V and J genes are TRBV5-8 and TRBJ1-2; no reliable D call. The V gene lost 1 base and the J gene lost 4 bases, with 8 bases spanning the gap. This CDR3 region has 13 residues. From germline, CDR1 is SGHTS and CDR2 YDEGEE. CDR3 sequence: CASSLRGIYGYTF. Written as DNA, the CDR3 is TGTGCCAGCAGCTTGCGCGGGATCTATGGCTACACCTTC.

The J gene is TRBJ1-4, the V gene TRBV5-1; the D gene is possibly TRBD1 (5 bases). The CDR3 is 15 residues long. Germline assignment: CDR1 SGHRS and CDR2 YFSETQ. Trimming took off 0 bases at V and 3 bases at J, with 9 bases between the two ends. The DNA for the CDR3 is TGCGCCAGCAGCTTGGAGGGGTCGCCTAATGAAAAACTGTTTTTT. The encoded protein is CASSLEGSPNEKLFF.

The count of this clone is one. The rearrangement uses TRBV7-9 and TRBJ2-7; TRBD2 matches 8 bases. The CDR3 runs to 15 residues. V trimming: 5 bases; J trimming: 1 base; junction bases outside the gene matches: 7. Germline CDR1 is SEHNR and CDR2 is FQNEAQ (reference sequence). The CDR3: CASSEGSGGSYEQYF. DNA for the CDR3: TGTGCCAGCAGCGAGGGGAGCGGGGGATCCTACGAGCAGTACTTC.

The chain links TRBV7-2 to TRBJ1-6, with D unclear. The CDR3 consists of 15 residues. Trimming took 2 bases from V and 0 from J, leaving 5 bases between them. The V gene's germline CDR1 is SGHTA and CDR2 FQGNSA. CDR3 amino acids: CASSLTGSYNSPLHF. The DNA of the CDR3 is TGTGCCAGCAGCTTAACCGGCTCCTATAATTCACCCCTCCACTTT.

This clone appeared once. The chain has TRBV5-4 and TRBJ1-2; a possible D gene is TRBD1 (5 bases). This CDR3 is built from 14 residues. The V gene's germline CDR1 is SGHNT and CDR2 YYREEE (reference sequence). V was cut by 0 bases and J by 7 bases, with 13 bases left in between. The CDR3, as DNA: TGTGCCAGCAGCTTGGGGGGGGGAAGCGGTGGCTACACCTTC. As protein: CASSLGGGSGGYTF.

In its sample, this clone was seen once. This chain uses TRBV7-9 with TRBJ1-4, with D unresolved. Germline lookup yields CDR1 SEHNR and CDR2 FQNEAQ (reference sequence). V lost 7 bases and J lost 2, with 8 bases in between. The CDR3 runs 13 residues. Written as DNA, the CDR3 is TGTGCCAGCACCTCTGGCACTAATGAAAAACTGTTTTTT. Translating gives CASTSGTNEKLFF.